The 29 T cell receptor beta chains given below trace back to one sample, sequenced in a study of cytomegalovirus exposure and HLA in healthy donors. The study ran its PCR with 60 Vbeta and 13 Jbeta primers. The assay was immunoSEQ multiplex PCR, and TCRdb's table has in-frame clones only and misses some. Among 150,000 to 200,000 clones listed, about 84% were seen once. The source material was PBMCs. These receptors were obtained from a woman aged 25 to 45 in good health and CMV-seropositive.

The genes are TRBV7-8 and TRBJ1-1, with TRBD1 as a possible D gene (5 bases). This CDR3 is built from 13 residues. From germline, CDR1 is SGHVS and CDR2 FQNEAQ. Trimming cost V 5 bases and J 5 bases, with 12 bases left between them. This chain's CDR3 is CASSPGGKTEAFF. In DNA, the CDR3 is TGTGCCAGCAGCCCCGGGGGTAAGACTGAAGCTTTCTTT.

V gene TRBV30 combines with J gene TRBJ1-2, with a tentative D call TRBD1 (5 bases). CDR1 GTSNPN and CDR2 SVGIG come from the germline V gene (reference sequence). The CDR3 extends over 13 amino acids. Trimming left V 0 bases short and J 3 bases short, with 8 bases between. The CDR3 DNA follows: TGTGCCTGGAGTGTATTCAGGGACTATGGCTACACCTTC. It is translated as CAWSVFRDYGYTF.

A few counts support this clone. V gene TRBV2 combines with J gene TRBJ2-1; 9 positions match TRBD1. The CDR3 has 20 amino acids. Germline V gene lookup returns CDR1 SNHLY and CDR2 FYNNEI. The V gene end was trimmed by 0 bases and the J gene end by 2 bases; junction bases not matched to a gene: 14. The CDR3 reads CASSEATTGGGPRAYNEQFF. CDR3 sequence (DNA): TGTGCCAGCAGTGAAGCTACGACAGGGGGGGGTCCCCGCGCCTACAATGAGCAGTTCTTC.

This clone was detected only once. This rearrangement joins TRBV2 to TRBJ1-4, with a weak D call TRBD1 (6 bases). The germline V gene has CDR1 SNHLY and CDR2 FYNNEI. Trimming shortened V by 3 bases and J by 4 bases, and 9 bases separated the two germline ends. The CDR3 consists of 14 residues. In DNA form, the CDR3 reads TGTGCCAGCAGTGATGCCAGGGGTAATGAAAAACTGTTTTTT. This sequence encodes CASSDARGNEKLFF.

The chain has TRBV5-1 and TRBJ2-7; 8 bases are shared with TRBD1. The CDR3 is 15 amino acids. The V gene's germline CDR1 is SGHRS and CDR2 YFSETQ. V lost 2 bases, J lost 2 bases, and 6 bases stayed unmatched. The CDR3 here is CASSLDRGRTYEQYF. CDR3 coding DNA: TGCGCCAGCAGCTTAGACAGGGGTAGAACCTACGAGCAGTACTTC.

This rearrangement joins TRBV2 to TRBJ1-6; D uncertain. The V end lost 5 bases, the J end lost 9 bases, and 14 bases lay between the germline ends. CDR1 is SNHLY, CDR2 FYNNEI, per germline. The CDR3 spans 14 residues. The CDR3, as DNA: TGTGCCAGCAGTTTAACACCGACTGGTTCACCCCTCCACTTT. It specifies CASSLTPTGSPLHF.

The chain is built from TRBV7-9 and TRBJ2-5, with 8 bases identical to TRBD2. TRBJ2-7 explains the end of the DNA better; the J call may be wrong. The CDR3 is 13 amino acids. From germline, CDR1 is SEHNR and CDR2 FQNEAQ (reference sequence). The CDR3 nucleotides are TGTGCCAGCAGCTTCCTAGCGGGCTACGAGCAGTACTTC. The encoded protein is CASSFLAGYEQYF.

This chain uses TRBV5-4 with TRBJ2-3; 7 nucleotides align to TRBD1. The CDR3 is made up of 14 amino acids. V gave up 2 bases and J gave up 2 bases; unmatched junction bases: 2. Germline CDR1 reads SGHNT; CDR2 reads YYREEE (reference sequence). CDR3: CASSLGQVTDTQYF. Written as DNA, the CDR3 is TGTGCCAGCAGCTTAGGACAGGTCACAGATACGCAGTATTTT.

The chain employs TRBV19 and TRBJ1-2; no clear D. CDR3 length: 13 amino acids. V was cut by 7 bases and J by 2 bases, with 11 bases left in between. From germline, CDR1 is LNHDA and CDR2 SQIVND (reference sequence). CDR3 DNA: TGTGCCAGTAATGAGGGCGGAAACTATGGCTACACCTTC. This sequence encodes CASNEGGNYGYTF.

A few counts support this clone. The V gene is TRBV6-6, the J gene TRBJ1-1, with 9 bases matching TRBD1. Germline V gene lookup returns CDR1 MNHNY and CDR2 SVGAGI (reference sequence). With 8 bases clipped from V and 11 bases from J, the junction kept 3 bases outside the gene matches. The CDR3 is 10 amino acids. The CDR3 loop is CASGDRVAFF. The CDR3 DNA is TGTGCCAGCGGGGACAGGGTCGCTTTCTTT.

This clone was seen once. The chain is built from TRBV6-5 and TRBJ1-1; D is possibly TRBD1 (5 bases). Trimming shortened V by 7 bases and J by 1 base, and 13 bases separated the two germline ends. CDR1 and CDR2 (germline): MNHEY, SVGAGI. This CDR3 has 14 residues. The CDR3 here is CASTRGGGNTEAFF. CDR3 nucleotides: TGTGCCAGCACCCGGGGGGGAGGGAACACTGAAGCTTTCTTT.

This sequence joins TRBV4-2 and TRBJ2-2; TRBD1 aligns across 9 bases. Germline CDR1 and CDR2: LGHNA and YNFKEQ. Trimming at V came to 0 bases and at J to 5 bases, leaving 4 bases not matched to a gene. The CDR3 has 16 amino acids. CDR3 sequence reads: CASSQDPTGGTGELFF. The CDR3 bases are TGTGCCAGCAGCCAAGATCCGACAGGGGGAACCGGGGAGCTGTTTTTT.

The chain links TRBV5-1 to TRBJ2-1; 7 nucleotides match TRBD1. This CDR3 has 16 residues. The junction had 12 bases not matched to a gene; V was cut back by 0 bases and J by 9 bases. Germline-derived CDR1 and CDR2 are SGHRS and YFSETQ. This CDR3 is CASSLGLVTGNGEQFF. The DNA for the CDR3 is TGCGCCAGCAGCTTGGGATTAGTGACAGGGAACGGTGAGCAGTTCTTC. Based on the CDR3 plus reference TRBV5-1 and TRBJ2-1, the full variable domain is KAGVTQTPRYLIKTRGQQVTLSCSPISGHRSVSWYQQTPGQGLQFLFEYFSETQRNKGNFPGRFSGRQFSNSRSEMNVSTLELGDSALYLCASSLGLVTGNGEQFFGPGTRLTVL.

The V call is TRBV13, the J call TRBJ2-1, with TRBD2 identical over 15 bases. The CDR3 sequence is 16 residues long. Germline loops: CDR1 PRHDT, CDR2 FYEKMQ (reference sequence). V lost 5 bases, J lost 9 bases, and 8 bases stayed unmatched. The CDR3 loop reads CASSPWTSGRVGEQFF. CDR3 in DNA: TGTGCCAGCAGCCCGTGGACTAGCGGGAGGGTGGGTGAGCAGTTCTTC.

The rearrangement links TRBV6-5 to TRBJ2-3; 12 bases agree with TRBD2. V was pared by 2 bases and J by 4 bases, with 1 base of the junction left unmatched. Germline assignment: CDR1 MNHEY and CDR2 SVGAGI. This CDR3 has 15 residues. This CDR3 reads CASSYASGGADTQYF. The CDR3 DNA reads as TGTGCCAGCAGTTACGCTAGCGGGGGGGCAGATACGCAGTATTTT.

The chain recombines TRBV11-2 with TRBJ2-5; 9 nucleotides align to TRBD2. The J call may be wrong; the DNA end is better matched by TRBJ2-7. The germline gives CDR1 SGHAT, CDR2 FQNNGV. CDR3 length equals 15 residues. The CDR3 loop reads CASSLELAGSYEQYF. CDR3 DNA: TGTGCCAGCAGCTTAGAACTAGCGGGCTCCTACGAGCAGTACTTC.

This chain connects TRBV7-2 to TRBJ2-7; D is possibly TRBD1 (5 bases). The CDR3 runs 14 residues. Trimming left V 5 bases short and J 2 bases short, with 13 bases between. Germline CDR1 and CDR2: SGHTA and FQGNSA. CDR3 sequence reads: CASSPGGQTYEQYF. The CDR3 DNA is TGTGCCAGCAGCCCCGGCGGACAAACCTACGAGCAGTACTTC.

The CDR3 is CASSRQGRAGELFF. As DNA, the CDR3 is TGTGCCAGTAGCCGACAGGGGAGGGCCGGGGAGCTGTTTTTT. This sequence joins TRBV19 and TRBJ2-2, with a weak D call TRBD1 (8 bases). This CDR3 comprises 14 residues. V lost 6 bases, J lost 6 bases, and 14 bases lay in between. The germline V gene encodes CDR1 LNHDA and CDR2 SQIVND (reference sequence).

CDR3 nucleotides: TGTGCCAGCTCACCTCGGGTTGGAAACACTGAAGCTTTCTTT. Translation gives CASSPRVGNTEAFF. V usage is TRBV18 and J usage is TRBJ1-1; no clear D gene. V lost 3 bases and J lost 2, with 10 bases in between. Germline V gene sequence: CDR1 KGHSH, CDR2 LQKENI. CDR3 length: 14 amino acids.

With respect to this clone: The sample has other DNA sequences that encode this CDR3 too. The rearrangement uses TRBV19 and TRBJ2-7; 8 bases align to TRBD1. Trimming removed 9 bases from V and 4 bases from J; junction bases left unmatched: 5. This CDR3 spans 12 amino acids. CDR1 is LNHDA, CDR2 SQIVND, per germline (reference sequence). The CDR3 is CASSDRGYEQYF. The CDR3 nucleotides are TGTGCCAGCAGTGACAGGGGTTACGAGCAGTACTTC.

The V gene is TRBV7-2, the J gene TRBJ2-7; weak D call: TRBD2 (6 bases). The CDR3 contains 16 residues. Germline V gene lookup returns CDR1 SGHTA and CDR2 FQGNSA. The V end was cut by 0 bases, the J end by 3 bases, with 15 bases between. CDR3 coding DNA: TGTGCCAGCAGCTTAGCTGGAGGGACGAGCTTCTACGAGCAGTACTTC. It yields the protein CASSLAGGTSFYEQYF.

This rearrangement joins TRBV15 to TRBJ1-3; D not certain. There are 15 residues in the CDR3. V lost 0 bases, J lost 6 bases, and 12 bases lay in between. The germline gives CDR1 LNHNV, CDR2 YYDKDF (reference sequence). The DNA for the CDR3 is TGTGCCACCAGCAGAGATTGGGCGTCTCCAAACACCATATATTTT. Amino acids: CATSRDWASPNTIYF.

The chain is built from TRBV5-1 and TRBJ1-3; D uncertain. With 0 bases removed from V and 16 bases from J, the gap between germline ends came to 17 bases. The germline CDR1 and CDR2 sequences are SGHRS and YFSETQ. CDR3 length equals 13 residues. The CDR3 spells CASSLAPSMELYF. As DNA, the CDR3 is TGCGCCAGCAGCTTGGCCCCATCAATGGAGTTGTATTTT.

The chain carries TRBV19 and TRBJ2-3; D possibly corresponds to TRBD2 (6 bases). Germline CDR1 LNHDA, CDR2 SQIVND (reference sequence). Trimming stripped 4 bases from V and 3 bases from J, with 8 bases between. This CDR3 comprises 13 residues. Written as DNA, the CDR3 is TGTGCCAGTAGTAGGGGGGATACAGATACGCAGTATTTT. This encodes CASSRGDTDTQYF. Full variable domain (remainder filled in from reference TRBV19 and TRBJ2-3): DGGITQSPKYLFRKEGQNVTLSCEQNLNHDAMYWYRQDPGQGLRLIYYSQIVNDFQKGDIAEGYSVSREKKESFPLTVTSAQKNPTAFYLCASSRGDTDTQYFGPGTRLTVL.

The J gene is TRBJ2-1, the V gene TRBV4-1, with 10 positions matching TRBD1. Germline assignment: CDR1 MGHRA and CDR2 YSYEKL. Unmatched junction bases numbered 8, after V lost 3 bases and J lost 12 bases. The CDR3 length is 14 residues. This chain's CDR3 is CASSHLRDRGSQFF. The CDR3 bases are TGCGCCAGCAGCCACCTCAGGGACAGGGGTTCGCAGTTCTTC.

This chain joins TRBV10-3 and TRBJ2-1, with D perhaps TRBD2 (6 bases). The V end was cut by 6 bases, the J end by 5 bases, with 17 bases between. CDR1 and CDR2 (germline): ENHRY, SYGVKD. The CDR3 is made up of 15 amino acids. The DNA for the CDR3 is TGTGCCATCAGAAAAGGGGAGGATAGTCACAATGAGCAGTTCTTC. Protein product: CAIRKGEDSHNEQFF.

This clone is termed large. The chain employs TRBV30 and TRBJ1-1; D perhaps matches TRBD1 (5 bases). The CDR3 covers 11 residues. CDR1 and CDR2 (germline): GTSNPN, SVGIG (reference sequence). V was trimmed by 4 bases and J by 3 bases, leaving 6 bases between them. The CDR3 nucleotides read TGTGCCTGGAACAGGCACACTGAAGCTTTCTTT. Protein product: CAWNRHTEAFF.

The chain has TRBV2 and TRBJ2-6; D remains ambiguous. The CDR3 totals 15 residues. Germline V gene lookup returns CDR1 SNHLY and CDR2 FYNNEI. V shed 1 base and J shed 2 bases, with 6 bases lying between them. The CDR3, as DNA: TGTGCCAGCAGTGAAGAGGAGACTGGGGCCAACGTCCTGACTTTC. It yields the protein CASSEEETGANVLTF.

This chain uses TRBV6-5 with TRBJ2-7; TRBD1 is a possible D gene (5 bases). With 2 bases removed from V and 0 bases from J, the gap between germline ends came to 11 bases. Germline V gene data show CDR1 as MNHEY and CDR2 as SVGAGI. CDR3 length: 15 residues. CDR3 coding DNA: TGTGCCAGCAGTTACGGTAGGCAGGGCTCCTACGAGCAGTACTTC. This translates into CASSYGRQGSYEQYF.